One sample yielded the 14 T cell receptor beta chains listed below, sequenced in a study of shared clonotypes between healthy human individuals (dated by TCRdb to the early 2020s). Library preparation used the immunoSEQ multiplex PCR assay. The table comes from immuneACCESS by way of TCRdb, which keeps in-frame sequences with V and J called. Part of the clones is missing from these tables; in studies checked, under half for an unresolved V gene and the rest for unknown reasons. A total of over a million clones appear in this sample, around 98.5% of them only once. The ten largest account for about 0.35% of the sample. The sequenced sample consisted of naive CD4+ T cells sorted from blood. The intended sense of this specimen's cell subset or site label: CD45RA+ positively selected. These receptors originate from a man aged 25-40 years in good health.

V and J are TRBV20-1 and TRBJ2-7; D gene uncertain. Germline V gives CDR1 DFQATT, CDR2 SNEGSKA (reference sequence). The V end lost 6 bases, the J end lost 7 bases, and 13 bases lay between the germline ends. The CDR3 is made up of 11 amino acids. DNA of the CDR3: TGCAGTGCGAAACGGACCCTTGAGCAGTACTTC. Its translation: CSAKRTLEQYF.

On this clone: Other DNA sequences within the sample encode an identical CDR3. The chain uses TRBV6-5 and TRBJ1-1; D uncertain. CDR3 length equals 13 residues. Germline V gene data show CDR1 as MNHEY and CDR2 as SVGAGI. V gave up 5 bases and J gave up 0 bases, with 7 bases separating them. In DNA form, the CDR3 reads TGTGCCAGCAGTGAGACTCTGAACACTGAAGCTTTCTTT. Translation: CASSETLNTEAFF.

The rearrangement joins TRBV18 to TRBJ2-5; D is perhaps TRBD2 (6 bases). The V gene lost 0 bases and the J gene lost 5 bases, with 13 bases spanning the gap. CDR3 length: 15 residues. CDR1 and CDR2 (germline): KGHSH, LQKENI. In nucleotides, the CDR3 is TGTGCCAGCTCACCACCGCTCGGGAGTTACGAGACCCAGTACTTC. Amino acids: CASSPPLGSYETQYF. Full variable domain (rest looked up from reference TRBV18 and TRBJ2-5): NAGVMQNPRHLVRRRGQEARLRCSPMKGHSHVYWYRQLPEEGLKFMVYLQKENIIDESGMPKERFSAEFPKEGPSILRIQQVVRGDSAAYFCASSPPLGSYETQYFGPGTRLLVL.

The J gene is TRBJ1-4, the V gene TRBV4-1; D not resolved. This CDR3 is 16 amino acids long. CDR1 MGHRA and CDR2 YSYEKL come from the germline V gene. Trimming pared 0 bases from V and 3 bases from J, leaving 11 bases between. The CDR3 spells CASSQERVASNEKLFF. The DNA of the CDR3 is TGCGCCAGCAGCCAAGAGAGGGTAGCCTCTAATGAAAAACTGTTTTTT.

The V call is TRBV25-1, the J call TRBJ1-2; no firm D call. Germline loops: CDR1 MGHDK, CDR2 SYGVNS. V was cut by 8 bases and J by 5 bases, with 18 bases left in between. The CDR3 runs to 14 residues. The chain's CDR3 is CASRGTYSDYGYTF. CDR3 nucleotide sequence: TGTGCCAGCCGGGGAACGTACAGCGATTATGGCTACACCTTC.

The V call is TRBV29-1, the J call TRBJ2-7; 7 bases are a match to TRBD1. The V gene's germline CDR1 is SQVTM and CDR2 ANQGSEA. Trimming cost V 4 bases and J 4 bases; bases outside gene matches: 7. CDR3 length: 13 residues. CDR3 in amino acids: CSVGQGYRYEQYF. The CDR3 DNA sequence: TGCAGCGTTGGACAGGGCTACAGATACGAGCAGTACTTC.

Only one count was recorded for this clone. V gene TRBV5-6 combines with J gene TRBJ1-5, with D possibly matching TRBD1 (6 bases). The CDR3 totals 15 residues. Germline V CDR1 and CDR2: SGHDT, YYEEEE. Trimming pared 3 bases from V and 0 bases from J, leaving 10 bases between. The CDR3 is CASSSTGYSNQPQHF. The CDR3 DNA is TGTGCCAGCAGCTCGACAGGCTATAGCAATCAGCCCCAGCATTTT.

The chain is built from TRBV7-9 and TRBJ2-7; TRBD1 matches 9 bases. Germline-derived CDR1 and CDR2 are SEHNR and FQNEAQ (reference sequence). The J segment lost 6 bases and the V segment lost 5 bases, leaving 8 bases of the junction unmatched. The CDR3 is made up of 14 amino acids. The CDR3, as DNA: TGTGCCAGCAGCCAAGGGACAGGGTCTCGCGAGCAGTACTTC. It specifies CASSQGTGSREQYF.

J is TRBJ1-5 and V is TRBV21-1. TRBV21-1 is marked as a pseudogene. The CDR3 contains 17 residues. In DNA, the CDR3 is TGTGCCAGCAGCACCGGGGGCGGGGTATATAGCAATCAGCCCCAGCATTTT. Translated: CASSTGGGVYSNQPQHF.

Of note for this clone: The same CDR3 also results from other DNA sequences found in this sample. The chain recombines TRBV5-1 with TRBJ2-3; TRBD1 agrees at 7 bases. The length of the CDR3 is 13 residues. The germline CDR1 and CDR2 sequences are SGHRS and YFSETQ. Trimming at V came to 0 bases and at J to 5 bases, leaving 0 bases not matched to a gene. In DNA form, the CDR3 reads TGCGCCAGCAGCTTGGCAGGGGGAGATACGCAGTATTTT. It translates to CASSLAGGDTQYF.

The chain couples TRBV5-6 to TRBJ2-1; 12 bases agree with TRBD2. The CDR3 loop spans 16 amino acids. The trim removed 5 bases at V and 0 bases at J, leaving 3 bases unmatched. Germline V CDR1 and CDR2: SGHDT, YYEEEE. CDR3 bases: TGTGCCAGCAGATCGACTAGCGGGAGCTCCTACAATGAGCAGTTCTTC. Protein sequence: CASRSTSGSSYNEQFF. Combining the CDR3 with reference TRBV5-6 and TRBJ2-1 gives the whole variable domain DAGVTQSPTHLIKTRGQQVTLRCSPKSGHDTVSWYQQALGQGPQFIFQYYEEEERQRGNFPDRFSGHQFPNYSSELNVNALLLGDSALYLCASRSTSGSSYNEQFFGPGTRLTVL.

Only one count was recorded for this clone. This sequence joins TRBV5-1 and TRBJ2-2, with 7 bases that match TRBD2. The CDR3 runs 15 residues. Per the germline V gene, CDR1 is SGHRS and CDR2 is YFSETQ. Trimming at V came to 4 bases and at J to 1 base, leaving 4 bases not matched to a gene. This CDR3 reads CASSTGTKNTGELFF. The CDR3 DNA reads TGCGCCAGCAGCACCGGGACTAAGAACACCGGGGAGCTGTTTTTT.

This chain links TRBV2 with TRBJ2-1; 11 bases map to TRBD1. Germline V gene sequence: CDR1 SNHLY, CDR2 FYNNEI. V was clipped by 4 bases and J by 8 bases; unmatched bases: 4. The CDR3 extends over 14 amino acids. DNA for the CDR3: TGTGCCAGCAGTGCCGGGACAGGGGGGTATGAGCAGTTCTTC. Its protein product is CASSAGTGGYEQFF. The variable domain in full, completed from reference TRBV2 and TRBJ2-1, reads EPEVTQTPSHQVTQMGQEVILRCVPISNHLYFYWYRQILGQKVEFLVSFYNNEISEKSEIFDDQFSVERPDGSNFTLKIRSTKLEDSAMYFCASSAGTGGYEQFFGPGTRLTVL.

The chain joins TRBV5-1 to TRBJ2-2, with TRBD1 matching over 8 bases. The V segment lost 9 bases and the J segment 0 bases; nucleotides outside the gene matches: 13. The CDR3 is 17 amino acids. The V gene's germline CDR1 is SGHRS and CDR2 YFSETQ. DNA for the CDR3: TGCGCCACCTCACTGTTCCGGGACAGGACGAACACCGGGGAGCTGTTTTTT. Translation: CATSLFRDRTNTGELFF.